What follows is one T cell receptor beta chain and its context. This sample was included in a study of blood T cell repertoires in COVID-19. Looking at the study overall: Whether acute or convalescent, the COVID-19 samples came from the United States, Italy and Spain. T cells, B-cell-depleted T cells, or PBMCs provided the cDNA or gDNA that served as material.

Per the authors' pipeline: Nucleated cell counts were estimated from reference gene primer amplification. TCRdb's table, derived via immunoSEQ multiplex PCR, lists solely in-frame clones and lacks some. The V and J calls and clone size are taken from that table; D and trimming were inferred from the DNA. This sample carries about 260,000 clones, 65% to 90% of them seen once, and the ten largest clones take approximately 12%. The CDR3 length is 17 residues. Germline V gives CDR1 PRHDT, CDR2 FYEKMQ (reference sequence). V gave up 0 bases and J gave up 1 base, with 12 bases separating them. The V and J genes are TRBV13 and TRBJ2-2; D possibly corresponds to TRBD1 (5 bases). The sample taken for sequencing was peripheral blood. The origin of this receptor is a human donor in a cohort sampled during active COVID-19. DNA for the CDR3: TGTGCCAGCAGCTTAGGCCTGTCAGGGTTGAACACCGGGGAGCTGTTTTTT. Translating gives CASSLGLSGLNTGELFF.